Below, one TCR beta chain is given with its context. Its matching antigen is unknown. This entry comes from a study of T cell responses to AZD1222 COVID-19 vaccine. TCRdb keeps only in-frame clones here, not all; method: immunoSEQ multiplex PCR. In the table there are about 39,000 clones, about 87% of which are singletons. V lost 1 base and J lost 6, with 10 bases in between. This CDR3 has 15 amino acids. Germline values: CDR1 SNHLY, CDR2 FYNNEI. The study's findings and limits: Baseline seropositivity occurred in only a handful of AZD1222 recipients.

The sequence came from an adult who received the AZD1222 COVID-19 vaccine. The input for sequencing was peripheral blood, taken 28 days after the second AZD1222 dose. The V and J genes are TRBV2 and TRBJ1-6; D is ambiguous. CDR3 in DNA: TGTGCCAGCAGTGAAGTAGGGCAGTTTAATTCACCCCTCCACTTT. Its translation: CASSEVGQFNSPLHF.